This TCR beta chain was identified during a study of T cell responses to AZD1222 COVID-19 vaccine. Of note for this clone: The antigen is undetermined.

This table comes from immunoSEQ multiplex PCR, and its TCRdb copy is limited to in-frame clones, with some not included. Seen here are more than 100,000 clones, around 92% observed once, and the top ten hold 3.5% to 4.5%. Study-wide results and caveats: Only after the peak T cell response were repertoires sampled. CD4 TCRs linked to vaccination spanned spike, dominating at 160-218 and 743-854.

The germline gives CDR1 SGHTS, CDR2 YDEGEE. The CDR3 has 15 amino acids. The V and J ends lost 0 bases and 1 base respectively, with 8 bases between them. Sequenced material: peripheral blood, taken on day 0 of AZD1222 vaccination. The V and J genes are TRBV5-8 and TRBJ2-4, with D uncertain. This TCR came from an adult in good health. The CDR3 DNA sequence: TGTGCCAGCAGCTTGGGTCTGGGGGCCAAAAACATTCAGTACTTC. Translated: CASSLGLGAKNIQYF.